At least ten counts were recorded for the clone carrying this TCR beta chain. There are 17 residues in the CDR3. Per the germline V gene, CDR1 is SGHAT and CDR2 is FQNNGV. The J segment lost 3 bases and the V segment lost 0 bases, leaving 1 base of the junction unmatched. Time point defined: newly diagnosed GD, antithyroid drugs for less than 3 months. Construction of the TCR library relied on RNA isolated from PBMCs. In building TCR beta libraries, iRepertoire HTBI primers were used together with Arm-PCR of CDR3 regions. TCRdb passed the multiplex PCR reads through MiXCR, listing each CDR3 protein once. The table records 410,000 or so distinct CDR3 sequences, more than 13% of them present only once. The sample is drawn from a study of regulatory T cells in long-lasting Graves disease. This sample also belongs to another study, concerning T cells in Graves' hyperthyroidism and ophthalmopathy.

The chain combines TRBV11-2 with TRBJ2-3; 15 bases agree with TRBD2. This sample comprised peripheral blood mononuclear cells (PBMCs), obtained at new diagnosis, from a patient treated with antithyroid drugs. This receptor was obtained from a woman in her thirties with Graves disease. The CDR3 loop reads CASSLEGTSGRTDTQYF. DNA of the CDR3: TGTGCCAGCAGCTTAGAAGGGACTAGCGGGAGGACAGATACGCAGTATTTT.